These 11 T cell receptor beta chains were sequenced from one sample in a study of early T cells in non-severe SARS-CoV-2 infection listed by TCRdb under 2021. The library relied on 5' RACE. Sequencer: NextSeq 500. The public reads were reprocessed in TCRdb via fastp at Q25 and MiXCR, keeping in-frame beta chains. Here each entry gathers all rows of one CDR3 protein and keeps the most common genes and DNA. This sample holds 90,000 to 120,000 distinct CDR3 sequences; around an eighth were observed only once. The top ten clonotypes cover 2.5% to 4% of the sample. What was sequenced was whole blood. These receptors all come from an adult who was a healthcare worker with PCR-confirmed SARS-CoV-2 infection or an uninfected control (not recorded which).

The sample holds a few counts of this clonotype. The chain employs TRBV29-1 and TRBJ1-4; a possible D gene is TRBD1 (6 bases). The CDR3 has 18 amino acids. Per germline, CDR1 SQVTM and CDR2 ANQGSEA. The V end was cut by 0 bases, the J end by 0 bases, with 17 bases between. Here the CDR3 reads CSVEDLTRGGTTNEKLFF. DNA of the CDR3: TGCAGCGTTGAAGATCTTACCAGAGGGGGGACAACTAATGAAAAACTGTTTTTT.

This clonotype was seen repeatedly, ten times or more. The chain uses TRBV10-2 and TRBJ2-4, with a tentative D call TRBD2 (5 bases). V gave up 2 bases and J gave up 13 bases, with 9 bases separating them. Germline CDR1 is WSHSY and CDR2 is SAAADI. The CDR3 is made up of 11 amino acids. This CDR3 is CASSERGSQYF. In DNA, the CDR3 is TGCGCCAGCAGTGAGCGGGGTTCCCAGTACTTC.

This clonotype was found many times. The DNA for the CDR3 is TGCGCCAGCAGCTTGGTAGGGGATAATCAGCCCCAGCATTTT. Protein product: CASSLVGDNQPQHF. The V gene is TRBV5-1, the J gene TRBJ1-5; D possibly corresponds to TRBD1 (5 bases). This CDR3 has 14 amino acids. Deletions cut 0 bases from V and 4 bases from J, with 8 bases between. The germline gives CDR1 SGHRS, CDR2 YFSETQ.

This clonotype was detected only a few times. The genes are TRBV5-4 and TRBJ2-5; TRBD1 matches 11 bases. CDR3 length: 16 amino acids. The trim removed 3 bases at V and 4 bases at J, leaving 8 bases unmatched. The germline CDR1 and CDR2 sequences are SGHNT and YYREEE (reference sequence). The CDR3 sequence is CASSSPGQGGGETQYF. In DNA form, the CDR3 reads TGTGCCAGCAGCTCTCCGGGACAGGGGGGAGGAGAGACCCAGTACTTC.

The chain joins TRBV21-1 to TRBJ2-3; the D call of TRBD2 is as the table states it, not checked on the DNA. TRBV21-1 is tagged as a pseudogene. The CDR3 has 16 residues. CDR3 nucleotides: TGTGCCAGCAGCAGAGCGACTAGCGACGGCACAGATACGCAGTATTTT. The encoded protein is CASSRATSDGTDTQYF.

This clonotype was picked up many times. CDR3 nucleotides: TGTGCCAGCAGTTTAAAACCGGGTCACAGGAGCTCCTACGAGCAGTACTTC. Amino acid sequence: CASSLKPGHRSSYEQYF. This rearrangement joins TRBV27 to TRBJ2-7, with TRBD1 as a possible D gene (5 bases). V lost 2 bases and J lost 0, with 17 bases in between. The CDR3 runs to 17 residues. Germline-derived CDR1 and CDR2 are MNHEY and SMNVEV (reference sequence).

The chain has TRBV5-1 and TRBJ2-3; 11 bases match TRBD2. In germline, CDR1 is SGHRS, CDR2 YFSETQ. J gave up 5 bases and V 0 bases, and 2 bases lay outside the gene matches. The CDR3 length is 15 residues. CDR3 in amino acids: CASSLAGTSGDTQYF. CDR3 bases: TGCGCCAGCAGCTTGGCCGGGACTAGCGGAGATACGCAGTATTTT.

This clonotype was seen repeatedly, ten times or more. This rearrangement joins TRBV5-4 to TRBJ1-1; no clear D. Trimming stripped 4 bases from V and 0 bases from J, with 7 bases between. The CDR3 spans 13 residues. Germline loops: CDR1 SGHNT, CDR2 YYREEE (reference sequence). CDR3 protein: CASSRGMNTEAFF. In DNA, the CDR3 is TGTGCCAGCAGCCGAGGCATGAACACTGAAGCTTTCTTT.

This clonotype was counted a few times. The genes are TRBV10-3 and TRBJ1-2; D is possibly TRBD1 (6 bases). The CDR3 is 18 amino acids. In germline, CDR1 is ENHRY, CDR2 SYGVKD. The V gene lost 11 bases and the J gene lost 8 bases, with 36 bases spanning the gap. CDR3 in amino acids: CAGRGDPGQTSDYGGYTF. The CDR3 nucleotides are TGTGCCGGTAGAGGGGATCCGGGACAAACATCAGACTATGGAGGCTACACCTTC.

The chain combines TRBV12-3 or TRBV12-4 with TRBJ1-4; 7 bases match TRBD1. The V and J ends lost 9 bases and 10 bases, in that order; junction bases with no gene match: 14. The CDR3 spans 14 residues. CDR3 sequence: CASSEGRGHVKLFF. DNA of the CDR3: TGTGCCAGTTCCGAGGGGAGGGGGCACGTAAAACTGTTTTTT.

This clonotype was counted at least ten times. This rearrangement joins TRBV20-1 to TRBJ1-2, with D maybe TRBD1 (6 bases). Germline V gives CDR1 DFQATT, CDR2 SNEGSKA (reference sequence). This CDR3 region has 13 residues. Trimming removed 3 bases from V and 5 bases from J, with 13 bases in between. In nucleotides, the CDR3 is TGCAGTGCTAGTCTGCGGACAGTTTATGGCTACACCTTC. Protein product: CSASLRTVYGYTF.